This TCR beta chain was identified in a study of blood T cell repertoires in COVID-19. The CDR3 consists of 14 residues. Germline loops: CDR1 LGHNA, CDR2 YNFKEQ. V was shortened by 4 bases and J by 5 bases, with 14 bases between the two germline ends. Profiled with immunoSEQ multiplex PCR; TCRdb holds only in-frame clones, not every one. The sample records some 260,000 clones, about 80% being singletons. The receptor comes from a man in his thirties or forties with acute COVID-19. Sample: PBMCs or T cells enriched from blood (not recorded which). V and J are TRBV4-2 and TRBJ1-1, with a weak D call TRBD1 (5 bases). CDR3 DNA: TGTGCCAGCAGCCTGGGGGGGAGGGAAACTGAAGCTTTCTTT. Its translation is CASSLGGRETEAFF.